Shown below are 23 T cell receptor beta chains from a single sample sequenced in a study. Method: immunoSEQ multiplex PCR; TCRdb's copy keeps in-frame clones and lacks some. The profile shows some 70,000 clones, just over 90% of them singletons. Material for sequencing was PBMCs. All receptors derive from a man in his forties with rheumatoid arthritis.

A single count supports this clone. CDR3 sequence reads: CASSFPPGHNYGYTF. The CDR3 DNA sequence: TGTGCCAGCAGTTTCCCCCCGGGACATAACTATGGCTACACCTTC. J is TRBJ1-2 and V is TRBV28; TRBD1 is a possible D gene (6 bases). V was clipped by 3 bases and J by 1 base, with 12 bases between them. CDR3 length: 15 residues. CDR1 MDHEN and CDR2 SYDVKM come from the germline V gene.

The chain joins TRBV11-2 to TRBJ1-6; D ambiguous. CDR1 is SGHAT and CDR2 is FQNNGV in the germline V gene. This CDR3 has 16 amino acids. Between the trimmed V and J ends, which lost 5 bases and 0 bases, there was a span of 11 bases. This CDR3 reads CASSPPTSSYNSPLHF. DNA for the CDR3: TGTGCCAGCAGCCCCCCGACGAGCTCCTATAATTCACCCCTCCACTTT. The full variable domain, completed using reference TRBV11-2 and TRBJ1-6, is EAGVAQSPRYKIIEKRQSVAFWCNPISGHATLYWYQQILGQGPKLLIQFQNNGVVDDSQLPKDRFSAERLKGVDSTLKIQPAKLEDSAVYLCASSPPTSSYNSPLHFGNGTRLTVT.

The CDR3 DNA reads as TGTGCCAGCAGCTTAGGCTATCTGCAGTACTTC. This gives the protein CASSLGYLQYF. The chain links TRBV7-2 to TRBJ2-7, with D hard to call. Germline loops: CDR1 SGHTA, CDR2 FQGNSA. V gave up 1 base and J gave up 9 bases, with 7 bases separating them. The CDR3 loop spans 11 amino acids. Using reference TRBV7-2 and TRBJ2-7 for the parts outside the CDR3, the full variable domain is GAGVSQSPSNKVTEKGKDVELRCDPISGHTALYWYRQSLGQGLEFLIYFQGNSAPDKSGLPSDRFSAERTGGSVSTLTIQRTQQEDSAVYLCASSLGYLQYFGPGTRLTVT.

V is TRBV28 and J is TRBJ2-1; 8 bases match TRBD2. The CDR3 totals 15 residues. The V segment lost 5 bases and the J segment 5 bases; nucleotides outside the gene matches: 8. Germline assignment: CDR1 MDHEN and CDR2 SYDVKM. DNA for the CDR3: TGTGCCAGCAGTCTTAGCGGGATAGGGGACAATGAGCAGTTCTTC. Residues: CASSLSGIGDNEQFF.

This clone was seen only a few times. This chain uses TRBV6-5 with TRBJ1-5, with a tentative D call TRBD1 (5 bases). The CDR3 has 15 amino acids. Trimming removed 2 bases at V and 2 bases at J, with 10 bases between. Germline-derived CDR1 and CDR2 are MNHEY and SVGAGI. The CDR3 bases are TGTGCCAGCAGTTACGACAGTTTCGGCAATCAGCCCCAGCATTTT. Its protein product is CASSYDSFGNQPQHF.

The chain employs TRBV6-5 and TRBJ2-6; possibly TRBD1 for D (5 bases). V was shortened by 2 bases and J by 0 bases, with 5 bases between the two germline ends. CDR3 length equals 15 residues. The germline V gene has CDR1 MNHEY and CDR2 SVGAGI. The CDR3 sequence is CASSYQGSGANVLTF. The CDR3 region has the DNA TGTGCCAGCAGTTACCAGGGCTCTGGGGCCAACGTCCTGACTTTC.

The chain combines TRBV9 with TRBJ2-1, with 8 bases lining up with TRBD2. V dropped 4 bases and J dropped 0; count of bases not matched to a gene: 6. The CDR3 totals 16 residues. Germline loops: CDR1 SGDLS, CDR2 YYNGEE. CDR3 nucleotides: TGTGCCAGCAGCTTATTGAGCGGGGGCTCCTACAATGAGCAGTTCTTC. Its protein product is CASSLLSGGSYNEQFF.

This chain links TRBV5-1 with TRBJ2-7; D not certain. V dropped 0 bases and J dropped 5 bases, with 12 bases sitting between them. CDR3 length: 14 amino acids. Germline V lookup: CDR1 SGHRS, CDR2 YFSETQ. DNA of the CDR3: TGCGCCAGCAGCTTGGAAGTGTCGGGTCACGAGCAGTACTTC. Translation: CASSLEVSGHEQYF.

The chain employs TRBV9 and TRBJ1-1; D is undetermined. The CDR3 spans 14 residues. V lost 0 bases, J lost 0 bases, and 6 bases lay in between. Germline lookup yields CDR1 SGDLS and CDR2 YYNGEE. The CDR3 DNA follows: TGTGCCAGCAGCGTAGGGGTGATGAACACTGAAGCTTTCTTT. Its protein product is CASSVGVMNTEAFF.

V gene TRBV5-1 combines with J gene TRBJ2-1; maybe TRBD2 (5 bases). The length of the CDR3 is 14 residues. V was shortened by 0 bases and J by 5 bases, with 9 bases between the two germline ends. Germline lookup yields CDR1 SGHRS and CDR2 YFSETQ. Here the CDR3 DNA reads TGCGCCAGCAGCTTGGGAGACTATAACAATGAGCAGTTCTTC. The encoded protein is CASSLGDYNNEQFF.

This chain links TRBV27 with TRBJ1-1, with D unresolved. V lost 6 bases, J lost 1 base, and 12 bases lay in between. This CDR3 contains 14 residues. Per germline, CDR1 MNHEY and CDR2 SMNVEV (reference sequence). CDR3 coding DNA: TGTGCCAGCAGACATATACCGGGGAACACTGAAGCTTTCTTT. Its translation is CASRHIPGNTEAFF.

The gene calls are TRBV19 and TRBJ1-2, with a weak D call TRBD1 (5 bases). Germline lookup yields CDR1 LNHDA and CDR2 SQIVND (reference sequence). This CDR3 comprises 14 residues. Trimming pared 1 base from V and 8 bases from J, leaving 14 bases between. The chain's CDR3 is CASSIGTSGLGYTF. In DNA, the CDR3 is TGTGCCAGTAGTATAGGAACGTCAGGGTTAGGCTACACCTTC.

V is TRBV15 and J is TRBJ2-2; no clear D gene. Germline V lookup: CDR1 LNHNV, CDR2 YYDKDF (reference sequence). This CDR3 has 14 amino acids. The V end was cut by 1 base, the J end by 7 bases, with 10 bases between. This CDR3 reads CATSRAGSIGELFF. The DNA of the CDR3 is TGTGCCACCAGCAGAGCTGGGTCAATCGGGGAGCTGTTTTTT.

V gene TRBV28 combines with J gene TRBJ2-6, with D possibly matching TRBD2 (5 bases). This CDR3 is built from 14 residues. V was trimmed by 2 bases and J by 4 bases, leaving 6 bases between them. Per the germline V gene, CDR1 is MDHEN and CDR2 is SYDVKM. The CDR3 region has the DNA TGTGCCAGCAGTTTAGGCGGGGGGGCCAACGTCCTGACTTTC. Its translation is CASSLGGGANVLTF.

This chain links TRBV19 with TRBJ2-1, with 7 nucleotides matching TRBD2. Germline V gene lookup returns CDR1 LNHDA and CDR2 SQIVND (reference sequence). With 3 bases clipped from V and 7 bases from J, the junction kept 9 bases outside the gene matches. CDR3 length: 15 amino acids. The CDR3 DNA reads as TGTGCCAGTAGTATTCTTCCGGGGGGACGGAATGAGCAGTTCTTC. Encoded protein: CASSILPGGRNEQFF.

The rearrangement joins TRBV30 to TRBJ2-1; 12 nucleotides line up with TRBD2. The CDR3 totals 18 residues. The germline V gene has CDR1 GTSNPN and CDR2 SVGIG (reference sequence). V lost 3 bases to trimming and J lost 0 bases; unmatched junction nucleotides: 9. The CDR3 sequence is CAWSDGLAGTSSYNEQFF. CDR3 nucleotide sequence: TGTGCCTGGAGCGACGGACTAGCGGGAACCAGCTCCTACAATGAGCAGTTCTTC.

The rearrangement joins TRBV3-1 (or the pseudogene TRBV3-2) to TRBJ2-3, with D hard to call. The CDR3 runs to 14 residues. Trimming shortened V by 4 bases and J by 0 bases, and 8 bases separated the two germline ends. Germline CDR1 is LGHDT and CDR2 is YNNKEL (reference sequence). The CDR3 protein is CASSRQFSTDTQYF. The CDR3 coding sequence is TGTGCCAGCAGCCGGCAGTTTAGCACAGATACGCAGTATTTT.

In regard to this clone: Other DNA sequences of this sample code for an identical CDR3. The chain carries TRBV6-5 and TRBJ2-7; 8 bases align to TRBD1. Germline CDR1 reads MNHEY; CDR2 reads SVGAGI. Trimming took 2 bases from V and 3 from J; bases not matched to a gene: 6. The CDR3 spans 15 residues. The CDR3 protein is CASSYLGQGIYEQYF. The DNA for the CDR3 is TGTGCCAGCAGTTACCTAGGACAGGGAATCTACGAGCAGTACTTC.

V and J are TRBV3-1 (or the pseudogene TRBV3-2) and TRBJ2-3, with a tentative D call TRBD1 (6 bases). The V gene's germline CDR1 is LGHDT and CDR2 YNNKEL (reference sequence). V gave up 2 bases and J gave up 2 bases, with 8 bases separating them. This CDR3 is built from 14 residues. CDR3 sequence: CASSQRTDTDTQYF. The CDR3 DNA follows: TGTGCCAGCAGCCAAAGGACAGACACAGATACGCAGTATTTT.

The chain joins TRBV19 to TRBJ1-5; D might be TRBD1 (6 bases). The CDR3 has 15 amino acids. CDR1 LNHDA and CDR2 SQIVND come from the germline V gene (reference sequence). V was cut by 1 base and J by 3 bases, with 10 bases left in between. DNA of the CDR3: TGTGCCAGTAGTATAGGGGGGGGCAACAATCAGCCCCAGCATTTT. Its translation is CASSIGGGNNQPQHF.

The chain carries TRBV25-1 and TRBJ2-3; 9 nucleotides agree with TRBD1. Germline V gives CDR1 MGHDK, CDR2 SYGVNS. V lost 3 bases and J lost 2; bases outside the gene matches: 12. The CDR3 covers 18 residues. The CDR3 sequence is CASSETITGGLDTDTQYF. The CDR3 DNA reads as TGTGCCAGCAGTGAGACCATAACAGGGGGCTTAGACACAGATACGCAGTATTTT.

The chain couples TRBV10-3 to TRBJ2-2, with a weak D call TRBD1 (5 bases). Germline loops: CDR1 ENHRY, CDR2 SYGVKD. The CDR3 has 16 amino acids. The V end was cut by 6 bases, the J end by 3 bases, with 17 bases between. This CDR3 reads CAISPLETVYTGELFF. The CDR3 bases are TGTGCCATCAGCCCCCTTGAGACAGTCTACACCGGGGAGCTGTTTTTT.

The rearrangement joins TRBV24-1 to TRBJ2-1, with D tentatively TRBD2 (5 bases). The CDR3 spans 11 residues. V gave up 9 bases and J gave up 10 bases, with 12 bases separating them. CDR1 KGHDR and CDR2 SFDVKD come from the germline V gene. CDR3: CATAQEREQFF. CDR3 DNA: TGTGCCACCGCCCAAGAGCGGGAGCAGTTCTTC.